This T cell receptor beta chain was retrieved from a study of OX40 agonist ivuxolimab in advanced cancers. The wider study: A partial response was reached by three patients: one with hepatocellular carcinoma and two with cutaneous melanoma. General study findings and limits: There was clonal expansion of CD4+ and CD8+ blood T cells by week 6 at 0.1 to 3.0 mg/kg. Low normalized T-cell clonal expansion was additionally recorded for some nonresponders.

Only in-frame clones appear in the TCRdb table, and some are missing; sequencing was by immunoSEQ multiplex PCR. In the table there are 850 to 1,000 clones, around 75% of which are singletons. Concerning this clone itself: Its specificity is unknown.

J was trimmed by 5 bases and V by 1 base; bases with no gene match: 6. CDR1 and CDR2 (germline): SGHVS, FQNEAQ. CDR3 size: 15 residues. The sequence was collected from an adult with an advanced solid tumor such as melanoma, head and neck, liver or kidney cancer. The sequences come from CD4+ or CD8+ T cells sorted from blood, collected in a trial of the OX40 agonist ivuxolimab. The J gene is TRBJ2-3, the V gene TRBV7-8, with 7 bases fitting TRBD1. The CDR3 nucleotides are TGTGCCAGCAGCTTAGAGGGGGCCCAAGGAGATACGCAGTATTTT. Amino acids: CASSLEGAQGDTQYF.